The 23 T cell receptor beta chains reported below all come from one sample, sequenced in a study of cytomegalovirus exposure and HLA in healthy donors. A multiplex PCR was run with 60 Vbeta primers and 13 Jbeta primers. Clones were read by immunoSEQ multiplex PCR, and TCRdb kept only the in-frame ones, dropping some. This sample has around 150,000 clones, with about 80% found just once. Sequencing used PBMCs. Receptor source: a woman aged 40 to 50 in good health and CMV-seronegative.

This chain joins TRBV2 and TRBJ2-2; TRBD2 agrees at 8 bases. This CDR3 comprises 14 residues. Germline assignment: CDR1 SNHLY and CDR2 FYNNEI. The V and J ends lost 8 bases and 1 base, in that order; junction bases with no gene match: 3. CDR3 sequence reads: CASFRGGNTGELFF. The CDR3 DNA sequence: TGTGCCAGCTTTCGGGGGGGGAACACCGGGGAGCTGTTTTTT.

This clone was observed a few times. The CDR3 loop is CASSRMTSGGGPDTQYF. For the CDR3, the DNA is TGTGCCAGCAGCCGAATGACTAGCGGGGGTGGCCCAGATACGCAGTATTTT. The V gene is TRBV28, the J gene TRBJ2-3, with 12 nucleotides matching TRBD2. J was trimmed by 4 bases and V by 6 bases; bases with no gene match: 11. Germline V gene sequence: CDR1 MDHEN, CDR2 SYDVKM. This CDR3 spans 17 amino acids. The full variable domain, its missing parts supplied by reference TRBV28 and TRBJ2-3, is DVKVTQSSRYLVKRTGEKVFLECVQDMDHENMFWYRQDPGLGLRLIYFSYDVKMKEKGDIPEGYSVSREKKERFSLILESASTNQTSMYLCASSRMTSGGGPDTQYFGPGTRLTVL.

The chain couples TRBV7-9 to TRBJ1-5; D is ambiguous. Trimming took off 5 bases at V and 4 bases at J, with 18 bases between the two ends. Looked up from germline, CDR1 is SEHNR and CDR2 is FQNEAQ (reference sequence). The CDR3 is 16 residues long. The CDR3 nucleotides read TGTGCCAGCAGCCCAGTAAGCGGGAGTTTAAATCAGCCCCAGCATTTT. This translates into CASSPVSGSLNQPQHF.

V gene TRBV18 combines with J gene TRBJ1-6; D gene ambiguous. V was trimmed by 2 bases and J by 5 bases, leaving 10 bases between them. The CDR3 spans 15 residues. Germline lookup yields CDR1 KGHSH and CDR2 LQKENI. DNA of the CDR3: TGTGCCAGCTCACCATCGGCCGGGAATAATTCACCCCTCCACTTT. It specifies CASSPSAGNNSPLHF.

In the case of this clone: The junction departs from germline at one end; a sequencing error may be responsible. The V call is TRBV5-6, the J call TRBJ2-6, with D perhaps TRBD1 (5 bases). Looked up from germline, CDR1 is SGHDT and CDR2 is YYEEEE. The CDR3 contains 15 residues. Written as DNA, the CDR3 is TGTGCCAGCAGCTTAGGGCACCCTGGGGCCAACGGCCTGACTTTC. Protein sequence: CASSLGHPGANGLTF. The full variable domain, completed using reference TRBV5-6 and TRBJ2-6, is DAGVTQSPTHLIKTRGQQVTLRCSPKSGHDTVSWYQQALGQGPQFIFQYYEEEERQRGNFPDRFSGHQFPNYSSELNVNALLLGDSALYLCASSLGHPGANGLTFGAGSRLTVL.

The gene calls are TRBV7-2 and TRBJ2-1, with a weak D call TRBD2 (6 bases). Germline values: CDR1 SGHTA, CDR2 FQGNSA. The CDR3 is 16 amino acids. V gave up 7 bases and J gave up 2 bases, with 18 bases separating them. Written as DNA, the CDR3 is TGTGCCAGCACCCCGACGGGGACTTCTACCTACAATGAGCAGTTCTTC. It codes for CASTPTGTSTYNEQFF. Full variable domain (outside the CDR3, taken from reference TRBV7-2 and TRBJ2-1): GAGVSQSPSNKVTEKGKDVELRCDPISGHTALYWYRQSLGQGLEFLIYFQGNSAPDKSGLPSDRFSAERTGGSVSTLTIQRTQQEDSAVYLCASTPTGTSTYNEQFFGPGTRLTVL.

This chain uses TRBV18 with TRBJ2-7; D might be TRBD1 (5 bases). Germline CDR1 and CDR2: KGHSH and LQKENI. There are 16 residues in the CDR3. Trimming took off 4 bases at V and 5 bases at J, with 21 bases between the two ends. The CDR3 protein is CASSLLGVGQSDEQYF. The CDR3 region has the DNA TGTGCCAGCTCACTTCTTGGGGTGGGGCAAAGTGACGAGCAGTACTTC. The full variable domain, its missing parts supplied by reference TRBV18 and TRBJ2-7, is NAGVMQNPRHLVRRRGQEARLRCSPMKGHSHVYWYRQLPEEGLKFMVYLQKENIIDESGMPKERFSAEFPKEGPSILRIQQVVRGDSAAYFCASSLLGVGQSDEQYFGPGTRLTVT.

This sequence joins TRBV5-1 and TRBJ2-6, with D possibly matching TRBD1 (6 bases). Germline CDR1 SGHRS, CDR2 YFSETQ. The CDR3 is made up of 15 amino acids. V was trimmed by 4 bases and J by 4 bases, leaving 12 bases between them. The CDR3 coding sequence is TGCGCCAGCAGCCTACAGGGTGCCGGGGCCAACGTCCTGACTTTC. Protein sequence: CASSLQGAGANVLTF.

The chain couples TRBV2 to TRBJ2-7, with D maybe TRBD2 (6 bases). V was cut by 6 bases and J by 7 bases, with 19 bases left in between. This CDR3 is 14 amino acids long. Germline V CDR1 and CDR2: SNHLY, FYNNEI. CDR3 DNA sequence: TGTGCCAGCAGGGAGGGCAGGGTAACTCGAGAGCAGTACTTC. Translated: CASREGRVTREQYF.

This clone showed up just once. The chain combines TRBV18 with TRBJ1-5; D is possibly TRBD1 (6 bases). The CDR3 runs 15 residues. The germline V gene encodes CDR1 KGHSH and CDR2 LQKENI. Trimming took off 0 bases at V and 7 bases at J, with 13 bases between the two ends. The CDR3 reads CASSPPVRGSQPQHF. CDR3 DNA sequence: TGTGCCAGCTCACCACCGGTGAGGGGGAGCCAGCCCCAGCATTTT.

V gene TRBV6-5 combines with J gene TRBJ1-6; no firm D call. V was shortened by 5 bases and J by 17 bases, with 16 bases between the two germline ends. CDR3 length equals 12 residues. In germline, CDR1 is MNHEY, CDR2 SVGAGI. The CDR3 is CASSGLDRSVHF. CDR3 DNA sequence: TGTGCCAGCAGTGGACTGGACCGTTCGGTCCACTTT.

The chain uses TRBV7-8 and TRBJ2-7; TRBD2 might be the D (5 bases). CDR1 and CDR2 (germline): SGHVS, FQNEAQ. Between the trimmed V and J ends, which lost 1 base and 3 bases, there was a span of 7 bases. This CDR3 region has 13 residues. Here the CDR3 reads CASSLDGSYEQYF. The CDR3 region has the DNA TGTGCCAGCAGCTTAGATGGGAGCTACGAGCAGTACTTC.

The CDR3 DNA reads as TGCGCCAGCAGCTCTGACTACACCGGGGAGCTGTTTTTT. Translating it yields CASSSDYTGELFF. The chain links TRBV5-1 to TRBJ2-2, with no clear D. Germline V gene lookup returns CDR1 SGHRS and CDR2 YFSETQ. CDR3 size: 13 residues. The ends were cut back, 3 bases at V and 3 bases at J, with 6 bases in the middle.

Worth noting for this clone: Other DNA sequences in the same sample also yield this CDR3. J is TRBJ1-5 and V is TRBV6-1, with unresolved D. This CDR3 is built from 13 residues. With 0 bases removed from V and 4 bases from J, the gap between germline ends came to 4 bases. From germline, CDR1 is MNHNS and CDR2 SASEGT. CDR3 sequence: CASSEARNQPQHF. The CDR3 region has the DNA TGTGCCAGCAGTGAAGCGCGAAATCAGCCCCAGCATTTT.

Turning to this clone: The junction shows a germline mismatch at one end, possibly a read error. The V gene is TRBV7-7, the J gene TRBJ2-1, with 9 bases lining up with TRBD1. CDR3 length: 15 amino acids. The germline gives CDR1 SSHAT, CDR2 FNYEAQ (reference sequence). This chain's CDR3 is CASSLGQGSYNEQFF. As DNA, the CDR3 is TGTGCTAGCAGCTTGGGACAGGGATCCTACAATGAGCAGTTCTTC.

Comment on this clone: Its ends do not fully match the called genes, so a read error is possible. J is TRBJ2-7 and V is TRBV7-9; D is perhaps TRBD2 (5 bases). Germline V gives CDR1 SEHNR, CDR2 FQNEAQ (reference sequence). The CDR3 consists of 12 residues. The DNA for the CDR3 is TGTTCCAGCAGCCCAGGACTCTACGAGCAGTACTTC. Its translation: CSSSPGLYEQYF.

There are a few counts of this clone. The rearrangement uses TRBV21-1 and TRBJ2-7; the D call in the table, TRBD1, was not verified against the DNA. TRBV21-1 represents a pseudogene. The CDR3 runs to 12 residues. The CDR3, as DNA: TGTGCCAGCAGCAAAGCCGGGCAGGGCGCGTACTTC. It encodes CASSKAGQGAYF.

The chain employs TRBV11-3 and TRBJ1-4; D is uncertain. Trimming cost V 3 bases and J 8 bases, with 13 bases left between them. The CDR3 spans 14 residues. The germline CDR1 and CDR2 sequences are SGHNT and YENEEA. Written as DNA, the CDR3 is TGTGCCAGCAGCTTGACAAAGGTGTCAGAAAAACTGTTTTTT. Translation gives CASSLTKVSEKLFF.

Here the CDR3 DNA reads TGTGCCAGCAGCCTAGAGACTGGTACTGAAGCTTTCTTT. Its protein product is CASSLETGTEAFF. This rearrangement joins TRBV13 to TRBJ1-1; unclear D gene. V shed 5 bases and J shed 5 bases, with 12 bases lying between them. Germline CDR1 and CDR2: PRHDT and FYEKMQ (reference sequence). The CDR3 totals 13 residues.

The J gene is TRBJ2-1, the V gene TRBV11-3; a weak D match, TRBD2 (5 bases). CDR3 size: 14 residues. Germline V gene lookup returns CDR1 SGHNT and CDR2 YENEEA. V lost 1 base to trimming and J lost 9 bases, with 13 bases between them. Here the CDR3 reads CASSLVTGSGEQFF. The CDR3 DNA sequence: TGTGCCAGCAGCTTAGTAACGGGGAGTGGTGAGCAGTTCTTC. The full variable domain, with the rest looked up from reference TRBV11-3 and TRBJ2-1, is EAGVVQSPRYKIIEKKQPVAFWCNPISGHNTLYWYLQNLGQGPELLIRYENEEAVDDSQLPKDRFSAERLKGVDSTLKIQPAELGDSAVYLCASSLVTGSGEQFFGPGTRLTVL.

The rearrangement uses TRBV18 and TRBJ2-3; D is possibly TRBD2 (6 bases). With 4 bases removed from V and 8 bases from J, the gap between germline ends came to 16 bases. Germline values: CDR1 KGHSH, CDR2 LQKENI. The CDR3 spans 14 residues. CDR3 sequence (DNA): TGTGCCAGCTCACTCGGGACTCAACACGCTACGCAGTATTTT. It specifies CASSLGTQHATQYF.

The chain combines TRBV19 with TRBJ1-1; 7 bases are shared with TRBD1. CDR3 length equals 11 residues. Germline trimming cut 10 bases from V and 11 bases from J; bases unmatched to any gene: 10. Germline V lookup: CDR1 LNHDA, CDR2 SQIVND (reference sequence). CDR3 loop: CATGRGTVAFF. CDR3 bases: TGTGCCACCGGACGGGGGACAGTGGCTTTCTTT.

The chain joins TRBV9 to TRBJ2-1; TRBD1 matches 9 bases. Per the germline V gene, CDR1 is SGDLS and CDR2 is YYNGEE. This CDR3 is 15 amino acids long. The J segment lost 6 bases and the V segment lost 4 bases, leaving 8 bases of the junction unmatched. As DNA, the CDR3 is TGTGCCAGCAGCACCGGGACAGGGCCCTTCAATGAGCAGTTCTTC. It specifies CASSTGTGPFNEQFF.